This T cell receptor beta chain is from a study of blood T cells in healthy people across ages. In the study overall: Per two T cells, template switching captured roughly one barcoded beta molecule. Study results and caveats: Estimates based on one million T cells were treated as lower bounds. Per million T cells, the diversity of TCR beta decreased roughly linearly as age advanced.

The CDR3 is 18 amino acids. Germline-derived CDR1 and CDR2 are DFQATT and SNEGSKA (reference sequence). Next came a second PCR, run for about 7 to 12 cycles, which used a sample-barcoded 5' primer along with a J-beta primer mix. TCRdb independently ran MiXCR on the 5' RACE reads; one entry per CDR3 protein. The sample consists of around 1.7 million distinct CDR3 sequences, roughly 28% of them appearing once. A word on this clonotype: Its antigen is undetermined.

The receptor was isolated from a woman in her twenties or thirties in good health. Source material: blood. V usage is TRBV20-1 and J usage is TRBJ2-1, with 8 bases aligning to TRBD2. The DNA end lines up better with TRBJ2-7; the J call may be wrong. CDR3 amino acids: CSASKAWGSGSLYNEQYF. The DNA for the CDR3 is TGCAGTGCTAGTAAGGCCTGGGGGAGCGGGAGTTTATACAATGAGCAGTACTTC.